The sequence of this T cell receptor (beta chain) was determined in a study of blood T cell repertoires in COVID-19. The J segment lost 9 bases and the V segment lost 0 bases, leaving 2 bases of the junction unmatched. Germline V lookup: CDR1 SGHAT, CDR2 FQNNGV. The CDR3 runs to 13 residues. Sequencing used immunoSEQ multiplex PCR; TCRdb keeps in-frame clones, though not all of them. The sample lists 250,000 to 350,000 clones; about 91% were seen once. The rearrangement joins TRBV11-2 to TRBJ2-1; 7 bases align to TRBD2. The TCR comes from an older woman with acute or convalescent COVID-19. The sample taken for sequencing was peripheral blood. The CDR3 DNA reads TGTGCCAGCAGCTTAGATTGGGAGGGTGAGCAGTTCTTC. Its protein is CASSLDWEGEQFF.